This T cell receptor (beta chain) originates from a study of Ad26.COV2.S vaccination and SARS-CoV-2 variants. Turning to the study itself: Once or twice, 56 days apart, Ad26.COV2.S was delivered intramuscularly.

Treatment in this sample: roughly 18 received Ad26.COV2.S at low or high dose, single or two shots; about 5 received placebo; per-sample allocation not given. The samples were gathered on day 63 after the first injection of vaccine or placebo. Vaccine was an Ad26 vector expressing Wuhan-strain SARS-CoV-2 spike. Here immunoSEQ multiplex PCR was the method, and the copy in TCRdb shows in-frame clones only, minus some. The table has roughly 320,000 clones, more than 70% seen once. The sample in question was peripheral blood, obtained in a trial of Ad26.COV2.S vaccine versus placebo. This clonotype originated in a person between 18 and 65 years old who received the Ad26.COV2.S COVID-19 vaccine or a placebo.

The DNA of the CDR3 is TGTGCCAGCAGCTGGCTACAGGGCGGTAAAGAGACCCAGTACTTC. This gives the protein CASSWLQGGKETQYF. The chain links TRBV7-9 to TRBJ2-5, with D perhaps matching TRBD1 (6 bases). Germline CDR1 and CDR2: SEHNR and FQNEAQ (reference sequence). Trimming took 4 bases from V and 3 from J, leaving 15 bases between them. This CDR3 has 15 amino acids.